Listed below are T cell receptor beta chains from one sample, sequenced in a study of T cell clones after liver transplantation. This table comes from immunoSEQ multiplex PCR, and its TCRdb copy is limited to in-frame clones, with some not included. The repertoire has 99,000 or so clones, around 86% of them found once; the top ten carry 0.85% to 1%. Sequences were derived from CD4+ T cells from blood, sampled before liver transplant. The receptors were gathered from a human donor who received a liver transplant. CDR3s include the opening cysteine and the closing phenylalanine or tryptophan. The D gene is left open where the match is weak. Rows give clone size only sometimes, using once, few, many, or a class for an expanded clone.

d_call j_call v_call clone_size cdr3_nt cdr3_aa
. TRBJ2-3 TRBV11-2 . TGTGCCAGCAGCTTAGCCCCGGGGAGCGCCACAGATACGCAGTATTTT CASSLAPGSATDTQYF
. TRBJ2-1 TRBV2 . TGTGCCAGCAGCCGGGACAAATACAATGAGCAGTTCTTC CASSRDKYNEQFF
. TRBJ1-1 TRBV6-5 . TGTGCCAGCAGCCGGTGGGGGATAGAAGCTTTCTTT CASSRWGIEAFF
TRBD1 TRBJ2-1 TRBV6-5 . TGTGCCAGCAGCCGAGGGACAGGGGGATACAATGAGCAGTTCTTC CASSRGTGGYNEQFF
. TRBJ1-2 TRBV27 . TGTGCCAGCAGCTTCCACGGACAGAACTATGGCTACACCTTC CASSFHGQNYGYTF
. TRBJ2-3 TRBV27 . TGTGCCAGCAGATGGGGGGCCACAGATACGCAGTATTTT CASRWGATDTQYF
. TRBJ2-3 TRBV9 . TGTGCCAGCAGCGTAGGCGGAACCACTAGCACAGATACGCAGTATTTT CASSVGGTTSTDTQYF
TRBD1 TRBJ1-3 TRBV5-1 many TGCGCCAGCAGCCATGGACAGGGGTTCTCTGGAAACACCATATATTTT CASSHGQGFSGNTIYF
TRBD2 TRBJ2-7 TRBV2 . TGTGCCAGCAGGCAGCGGGACTCCTACGAGCAGTACTTC CASRQRDSYEQYF
TRBD2 TRBJ2-7 TRBV5-1 . TGCGCCAGCAGCGCTCCGGGACTAGTGTACGAGCAGTACTTC CASSAPGLVYEQYF
TRBD1 TRBJ1-1 TRBV27 . TGTGCCAGCAGGACCCTAGGGACAGTAACTACGTACACTGAAGCTTTCTTT CASRTLGTVTTYTEAFF
. TRBJ1-5 TRBV5-1 . TGCGCCAGCAGCTTTAATACCGGCGGCAATCAGCCCCAGCATTTT CASSFNTGGNQPQHF
TRBD1 TRBJ1-2 TRBV7-9 . TGTGCCAGCAGCAGGGACAGGGTTAACTATGGCTACACCTTC CASSRDRVNYGYTF
. TRBJ2-7 TRBV5-6 . TGTGCCAGCAGCTTGGCCACAGCCTACGAGCAGTACTTC CASSLATAYEQYF
TRBD2 TRBJ2-1 TRBV14 once TGTGCCAGCAGCCCCGCACTCCCGGGCCGGGGGGTCACCTACAATGAGCAGTTCTTC CASSPALPGRGVTYNEQFF
TRBD1 TRBJ1-1 TRBV19 . TGTGCCAGTAGTATGGGGACAGGGAACACTGAAGCTTTCTTT CASSMGTGNTEAFF
. TRBJ2-5 TRBV30 . TGTGCCTGGAGTGTACCGGTAGCCGGACGGACCCAGTACTTC CAWSVPVAGRTQYF
TRBD1 TRBJ1-2 TRBV7-8 . TGTGCCAGCAGCGGAGACAGGGGAGGCGGCTACACCTTC CASSGDRGGGYTF
. TRBJ2-1 TRBV28 . TGTGCCAGCAGTTTAGTTCCTGTCTACAATGAGCAGTTCTTC CASSLVPVYNEQFF
. TRBJ2-3 TRBV11-2 . TGTGCCAGCAGCCATGGTGGGAGAACAGATACGCAGTATTTT CASSHGGRTDTQYF
. TRBJ1-5 TRBV11-2 . TGTGCCAGCAGCTTAGCTGGCAGGTCCAATCAGCCCCAGCATTTT CASSLAGRSNQPQHF
. TRBJ2-2 TRBV5-4 . TGTGCCAGCAGCTTGGGGAGCGGTAACACCGGGGAGCTGTTTTTT CASSLGSGNTGELFF
. TRBJ2-5 TRBV4-1 . TGCGCCAGCAGCCATTACAGGGACGGGCTAGCAGAGACCCAGTACTTC CASSHYRDGLAETQYF
. TRBJ2-5 TRBV11-2 . TGTGCCAGCAGCTTGGCACAAGGCTGGAACCAAGAGACCCAGTACTTC CASSLAQGWNQETQYF
. TRBJ2-1 TRBV15 . TGTGCCACCAGCAGGAAAAAACCGGGACTTAGCAGGAATGAGCAGTTCTTC CATSRKKPGLSRNEQFF
. TRBJ2-7 TRBV9 few TGTGCCAGCAGCGTAGGAATTAGCGGATACTACGAGCAGTACTTC CASSVGISGYYEQYF
. TRBJ1-1 TRBV27 . TGTGCCAGCAGTTTTGGACAGATGAACACTGAAGCTTTCTTT CASSFGQMNTEAFF
. TRBJ2-1 TRBV11-3 . TGTGCCAGCAGCTTAGAGGGACGGGACTACAATGAGCAGTTCTTC CASSLEGRDYNEQFF
. TRBJ1-2 TRBV2 . TGTGCCAGCAGTTCAATAAACCTCTATGGCTACACCTTC CASSSINLYGYTF
. TRBJ1-2 TRBV5-4 . TGTGCCAGCAGCCAGAGTGCAGGGGATGGCTACACCTTC CASSQSAGDGYTF
. TRBJ1-3 TRBV5-4 . TGTGCCAGCAGCTTACAGGGAGGCGTGGGAAACACCATATATTTT CASSLQGGVGNTIYF
TRBD2 TRBJ2-2 TRBV9 . TGTGCCAGCAGCCCGGGAGGCGGGAGTATGAGCGGGGAGCTGTTTTTT CASSPGGGSMSGELFF
TRBD1 TRBJ1-4 TRBV18 . TGTGCCAGCTCATCCCTCCAGGGGGAAGGTGAAAAACTGTTTTTT CASSSLQGEGEKLFF
TRBD1 TRBJ2-2 TRBV5-4 . TGTGCCAGCAGCTTTGGACAGGGAACGAACACCGGGGAGCTGTTTTTT CASSFGQGTNTGELFF
TRBD1 TRBJ1-4 TRBV19 . TGTGCCACCGCCGACAGGGGGCGAGATGAAAAACTGTTTTTT CATADRGRDEKLFF
TRBD1 TRBJ1-6 TRBV7-2 . TGTGCCAGCAGCCAGAGAGCAGGGGGCTTAACACCCCTCCACTTT CASSQRAGGLTPLHF